The T cell receptor (beta chain) described here comes from a study of cytomegalovirus exposure and HLA in healthy donors. On the study more broadly: As released early, the data held roughly 85 million unique TCRs from HLA-typed donors.

The CDR3 totals 14 residues. Deletions cut 3 bases from V and 2 bases from J, with 8 bases between. Germline V gives CDR1 MNHNS, CDR2 SASEGT. Vbeta (60) and Jbeta (13) primers were used in the PCR. Profiling relied on immunoSEQ multiplex PCR, and the TCRdb table lists in-frame clones only, not all of them. The sample includes 100,000 to 150,000 clones, around 80% seen only once; the top ten take about 1.5%. The sequencing input was PBMCs. The rearrangement links TRBV6-1 to TRBJ1-5, with D hard to call. The TCR sequence derives from a female donor in good health and CMV-seronegative. CDR3: CASSDPSGNQPQHF. The CDR3 DNA is TGTGCCAGCAGTGACCCCTCAGGCAATCAGCCCCAGCATTTT.